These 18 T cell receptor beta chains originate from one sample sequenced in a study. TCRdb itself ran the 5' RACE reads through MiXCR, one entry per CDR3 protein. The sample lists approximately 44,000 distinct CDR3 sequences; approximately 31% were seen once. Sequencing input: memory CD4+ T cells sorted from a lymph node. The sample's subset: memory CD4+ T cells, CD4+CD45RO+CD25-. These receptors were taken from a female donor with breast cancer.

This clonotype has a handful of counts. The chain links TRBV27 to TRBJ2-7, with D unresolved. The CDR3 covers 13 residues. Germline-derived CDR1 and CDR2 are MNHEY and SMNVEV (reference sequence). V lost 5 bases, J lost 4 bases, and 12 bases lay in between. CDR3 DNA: TGTGCCAGCAGTGCCCCGCCAGGTTACGAGCAGTACTTC. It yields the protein CASSAPPGYEQYF.

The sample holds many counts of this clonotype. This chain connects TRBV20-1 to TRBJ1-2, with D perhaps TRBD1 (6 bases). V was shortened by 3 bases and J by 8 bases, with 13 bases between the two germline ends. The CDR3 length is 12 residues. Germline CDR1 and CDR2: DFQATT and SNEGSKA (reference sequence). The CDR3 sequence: CSASTGARGYTF. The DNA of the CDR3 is TGCAGTGCTAGTACGGGGGCGAGGGGCTACACCTTC.

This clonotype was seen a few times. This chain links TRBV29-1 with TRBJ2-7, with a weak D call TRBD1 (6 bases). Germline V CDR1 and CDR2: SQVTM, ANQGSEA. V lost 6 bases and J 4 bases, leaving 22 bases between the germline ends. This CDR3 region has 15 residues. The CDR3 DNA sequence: TGCAGCGTCATCCGATCCGGGACAACGCTTTACGAGCAGTACTTC. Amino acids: CSVIRSGTTLYEQYF.

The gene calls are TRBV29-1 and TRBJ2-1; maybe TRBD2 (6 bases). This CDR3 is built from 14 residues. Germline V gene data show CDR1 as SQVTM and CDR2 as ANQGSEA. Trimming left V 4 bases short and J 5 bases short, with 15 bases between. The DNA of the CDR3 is TGCAGCGTTGCGCACGGGCGGGGCCACAATGAGCAGTTCTTC. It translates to CSVAHGRGHNEQFF.

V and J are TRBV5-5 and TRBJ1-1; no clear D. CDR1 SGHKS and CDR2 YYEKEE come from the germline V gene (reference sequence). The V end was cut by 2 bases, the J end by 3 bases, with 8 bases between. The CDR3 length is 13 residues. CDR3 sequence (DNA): TGTGCCAGCAGCTTCAGCACACACACTGAAGCTTTCTTT. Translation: CASSFSTHTEAFF.

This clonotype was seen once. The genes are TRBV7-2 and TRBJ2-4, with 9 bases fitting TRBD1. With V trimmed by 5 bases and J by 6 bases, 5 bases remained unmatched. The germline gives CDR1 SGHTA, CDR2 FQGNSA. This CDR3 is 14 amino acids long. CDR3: CASSPRQGGNIQYF. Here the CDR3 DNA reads TGTGCCAGCAGCCCACGACAGGGGGGAAACATTCAGTACTTC.

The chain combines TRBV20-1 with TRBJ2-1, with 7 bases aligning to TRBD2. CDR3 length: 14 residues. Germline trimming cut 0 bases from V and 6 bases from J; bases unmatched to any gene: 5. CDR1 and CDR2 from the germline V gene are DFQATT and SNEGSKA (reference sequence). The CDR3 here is CSARDGGSCNEQFF. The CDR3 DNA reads TGCAGTGCTAGAGACGGCGGGAGTTGCAATGAGCAGTTCTTC.

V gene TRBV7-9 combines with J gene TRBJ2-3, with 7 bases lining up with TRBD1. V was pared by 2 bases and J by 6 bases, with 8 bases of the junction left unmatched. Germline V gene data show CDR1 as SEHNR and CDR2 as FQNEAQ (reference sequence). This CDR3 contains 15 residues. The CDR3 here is CASSLFLDRLDTQYF. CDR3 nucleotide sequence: TGTGCCAGCAGCTTATTCTTGGACAGGCTCGATACGCAGTATTTT.

The CDR3, as DNA: TGTGCCAGCAGTTTGCTAGCTAACGAGCAGTACTTC. It translates to CASSLLANEQYF. V is TRBV12-3 or TRBV12-4 and J is TRBJ2-7; TRBD2 might be the D (5 bases). This CDR3 comprises 12 residues. Trimming left V 3 bases short and J 5 bases short, with 8 bases between.

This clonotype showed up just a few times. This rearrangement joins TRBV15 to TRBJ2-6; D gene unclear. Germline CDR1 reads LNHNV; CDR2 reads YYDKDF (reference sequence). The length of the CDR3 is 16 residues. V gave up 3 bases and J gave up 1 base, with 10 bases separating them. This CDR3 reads CATSRALVSGANVLTF. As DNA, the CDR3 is TGTGCCACCAGCAGGGCGCTTGTATCTGGGGCCAACGTCCTGACTTTC.

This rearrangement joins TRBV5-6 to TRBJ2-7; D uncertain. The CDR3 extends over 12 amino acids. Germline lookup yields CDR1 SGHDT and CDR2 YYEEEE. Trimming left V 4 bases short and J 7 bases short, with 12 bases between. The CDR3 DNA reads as TGTGCCAGCAGCCTTGAAGACCTAGAGCAGTACTTC. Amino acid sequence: CASSLEDLEQYF.

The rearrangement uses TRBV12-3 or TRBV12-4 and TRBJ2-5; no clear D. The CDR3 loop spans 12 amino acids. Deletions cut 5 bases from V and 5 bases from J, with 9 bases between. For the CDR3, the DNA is TGTGCCAGCAGTCCCCCCCTGGAGACCCAGTACTTC. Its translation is CASSPPLETQYF.

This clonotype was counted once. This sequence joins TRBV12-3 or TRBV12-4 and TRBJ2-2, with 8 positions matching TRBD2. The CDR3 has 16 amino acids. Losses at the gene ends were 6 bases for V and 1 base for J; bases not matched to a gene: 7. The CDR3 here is CASSPLAGLNTGELFF. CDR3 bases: TGTGCCAGCAGCCCCCTAGCGGGCCTGAACACCGGGGAGCTGTTTTTT.

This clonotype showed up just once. CDR3 region: CASRSTDRNEQYF. For the CDR3, the DNA is TGTGCCAGCCGATCTACTGACAGGAACGAGCAGTACTTC. The rearrangement uses TRBV28 and TRBJ2-7; weak D call: TRBD1 (6 bases). Germline values: CDR1 MDHEN, CDR2 SYDVKM. The CDR3 totals 13 residues. Between the trimmed V and J ends, which lost 8 bases and 5 bases, there was a span of 16 bases.

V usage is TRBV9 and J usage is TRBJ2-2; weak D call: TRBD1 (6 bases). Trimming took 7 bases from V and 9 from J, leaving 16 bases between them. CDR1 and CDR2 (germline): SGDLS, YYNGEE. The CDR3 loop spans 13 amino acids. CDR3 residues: CASGDTLRRELFF. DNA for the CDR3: TGTGCCAGCGGGGACACCCTGAGGAGGGAGCTGTTTTTT.

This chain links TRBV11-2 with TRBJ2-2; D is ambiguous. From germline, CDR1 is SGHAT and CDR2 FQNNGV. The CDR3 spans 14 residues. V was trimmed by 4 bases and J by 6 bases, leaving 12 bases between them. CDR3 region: CASSSGPIAGELFF. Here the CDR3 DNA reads TGTGCCAGCAGCTCCGGACCTATCGCCGGGGAGCTGTTTTTT.

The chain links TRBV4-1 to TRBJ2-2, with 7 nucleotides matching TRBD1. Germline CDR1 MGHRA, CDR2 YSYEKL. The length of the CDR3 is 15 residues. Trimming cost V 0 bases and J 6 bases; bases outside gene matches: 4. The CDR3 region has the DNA TGCGCCAGCAGCCAAGAGGGGACAGCGGCCGGGGAGCTGTTTTTT. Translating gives CASSQEGTAAGELFF.

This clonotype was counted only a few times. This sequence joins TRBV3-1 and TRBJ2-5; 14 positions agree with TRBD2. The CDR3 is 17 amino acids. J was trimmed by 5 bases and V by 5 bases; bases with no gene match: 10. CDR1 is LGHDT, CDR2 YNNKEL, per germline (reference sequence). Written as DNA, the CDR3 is TGTGCCAGCAGCTACGAGACTAGCGGGGGGGCGAAGGAGACCCAGTACTTC. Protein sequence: CASSYETSGGAKETQYF.